This T cell receptor (beta chain) was observed in a study of blood T cell repertoires in COVID-19 (dated by TCRdb to 2020 to 2022). About the full investigation: The collaborator samples originated in the United States, Italy and Spain and spanned the acute and convalescent phases of COVID-19. The repertoires were made available in a free public database intended to serve as a resource for research on the immune response to SARS-CoV-2. Samples were obtained from the ongoing ImmuneRACE study (first 160 participants) and from 950 to 1,500 subjects provided by 6 global collaborators. HLA class I and class II types, where available, came from metadata supplied by the sample provider rather than from assay-based typing. The sample metadata nearly always contained a de-identified subject ID, COVID-19 status, age in years and sex. Deeply sampled blood TCRbeta repertoires from subjects exposed to, actively infected with, or recovered from COVID-19 were included in the dataset. The prospective study material was composed of cDNA or gDNA derived from T cells, B-cell-depleted T cells, or PBMCs.

The CDR3 goes from the cysteine to the phenylalanine over 16 residues. Only the CDR3 DNA is retained, 48 bases long and in frame from the first base. As encoded in the germline V gene, CDR1 is SGHDT while CDR2 is YYEEEE. V has 3 bases trimmed and J has 1 base trimmed; junction bases matching no gene number 1. The collaborating institutions used their own protocols to collect whole blood in K2EDTA tubes. For TCRbeta analysis, collaborators shipped samples in one of three forms: frozen whole blood, isolated PBMCs, or DNA extracted from either of those sample types. Broader findings and caveats from the paper: How much clinical and demographic metadata was included differed by source and by participant, and the metadata was provided uncurated.

Concerning this clone: The antigen it recognizes is unknown. Base qualities were left out, and no much larger clone turns up one base away.

TCRbeta CDR3 regions were amplified from genomic DNA using the immunoSEQ Assay, a bias-controlled multiplex PCR. On the study's bioinformatics: Nucleated cell counts per sample were estimated from amplification of reference gene primers within the assay. To quantify the absolute abundance of each unique TCRbeta CDR3 rearrangement, sequence reads were collapsed and filtered. For each sample, productive Simpson clonality was calculated by taking the square root of Simpson's diversity index across productive rearrangements. In its TCRdb copy, this immuneACCESS table keeps in-frame sequences only and misses some clones. Where compared with another copy, unresolved V genes explain less than half of these, and the others have no known cause. That table supplies the V and J calls and clone size; D and trimming were determined from the DNA. Counted in this sample were roughly 100,000 clones; about 89% of them appeared once. The top ten clonotypes cover about 1.7% of the sample.

Recombination joined TRBV5-6 with TRBJ2-2, and 12 junctional nucleotides match TRBD2. The source is a human donor with active COVID-19. The donor label of this sample is uncertain. The sequenced sample was peripheral blood. DNA sequence: TGTGCCAGCAGCTCGACTAGCGGGGGGAACACCGGGGAGCTGTTTTTT. It specifies CASSSTSGGNTGELFF.